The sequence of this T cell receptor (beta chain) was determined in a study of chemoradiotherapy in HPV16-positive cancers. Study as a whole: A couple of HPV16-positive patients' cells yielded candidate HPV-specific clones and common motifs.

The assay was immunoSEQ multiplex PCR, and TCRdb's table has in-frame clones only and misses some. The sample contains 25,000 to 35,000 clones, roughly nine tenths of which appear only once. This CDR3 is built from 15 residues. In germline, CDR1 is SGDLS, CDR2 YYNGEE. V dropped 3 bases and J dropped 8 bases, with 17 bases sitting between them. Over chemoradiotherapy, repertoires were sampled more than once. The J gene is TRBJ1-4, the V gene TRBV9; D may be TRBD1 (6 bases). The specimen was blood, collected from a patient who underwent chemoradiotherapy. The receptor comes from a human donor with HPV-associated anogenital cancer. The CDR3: CASSAGEGEWEKLFF. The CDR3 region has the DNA TGTGCCAGCAGCGCGGGGGAGGGGGAGTGGGAAAAACTGTTTTTT. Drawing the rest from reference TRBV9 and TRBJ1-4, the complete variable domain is DSGVTQTPKHLITATGQRVTLRCSPRSGDLSVYWYQQSLDQGLQFLIQYYNGEERAKGNILERFSAQQFPDLHSELNLSSLELGDSALYFCASSAGEGEWEKLFFGSGTQLSVL.